The rows below give T cell receptor beta chains drawn from one sample of a study of monozygotic twins with cystic fibrosis. Assay: immunoSEQ multiplex PCR; the TCRdb copy retains only in-frame clones and omits some. The profile shows tens of thousands of clones, 80% to 95% of them singletons. Sequencing was performed on blood. These receptor sequences come from a boy aged 2 to 9 with cystic fibrosis. CDR3s include the opening cysteine and the closing phenylalanine or tryptophan. Fields, in order: D gene, CDR3 length, V gene, clone size, J gene, CDR3 DNA, CDR3 protein. The D gene is left open where the match is weak. Size is omitted from some rows. Given values are once, few, many or a class for expanded clones.

-	12	TRBV6-1	-	TRBJ2-7	TGTGCCAGCAGTTATTCGCCTTACGAGCAGTACTTC	CASSYSPYEQYF
-	14	TRBV4-3	-	TRBJ2-1	TGCGCCAGCAGCGCCCGGGGGGCCCACAATGAGCAGTTCTTC	CASSARGAHNEQFF
-	13	TRBV2	-	TRBJ1-2	TGTGCCAGCAGTGAAGAAGGGAGGTATGGCTACACCTTC	CASSEEGRYGYTF
-	15	TRBV27	-	TRBJ2-7	TGTGCCAGCAGTTTACAGGGCGCGGGTTGGGACGAGCAGTACTTC	CASSLQGAGWDEQYF
-	15	TRBV9	-	TRBJ2-5	TGTGCCAGCAGCGTCGGGACCGATCCCCAAGAGACCCAGTACTTC	CASSVGTDPQETQYF
-	12	TRBV23-1	-	TRBJ2-3	TGCGCCAGCCGAAGGCTCACAGATACGCAGTATTTT	CASRRLTDTQYF
-	12	TRBV11-2	-	TRBJ1-1	TGTGCCAGCATGGGCGGGTATGGTGAAGCTTTCTTT	CASMGGYGEAFF
-	14	TRBV27	-	TRBJ2-2	TGTGCCAGCAGTTTGCAGGATTCCACCGGGGAGCTGTTTTTT	CASSLQDSTGELFF
-	19	TRBV4-3	-	TRBJ2-3	TGCGCCAGCAGCCAAGATCAAAGTTTGGGACTCCAAGCCCCAGATACGCAGTATTTT	CASSQDQSLGLQAPDTQYF
TRBD2	16	TRBV5-4	-	TRBJ2-3	TGTGCCAGCAGCTTTGCTGGGACTAGGAGCACAGATACGCAGTATTTT	CASSFAGTRSTDTQYF
-	17	TRBV12-5	once	TRBJ1-6	TGTGCTAGTGGTTTATGGCCGACGGGCTCCTATAATTCACCCCTCCACTTT	CASGLWPTGSYNSPLHF
-	17	TRBV14	-	TRBJ2-6	TGTGCCAGCAGCAAGGGGACGGTAGCCTCTGGGGCCAACGTCCTGACTTTC	CASSKGTVASGANVLTF
-	15	TRBV19	-	TRBJ1-5	TGTGCCAGTGTAGAACGAAGGCTCATGGGTCAGCCCCAGCATTTT	CASVERRLMGQPQHF
TRBD1	16	TRBV7-2	-	TRBJ1-6	TGTGCCAGCAGACAAAATGAGGGGACAGGGGTAACACCCCTCCACTTT	CASRQNEGTGVTPLHF
-	14	TRBV11-2	few	TRBJ1-4	TGTGCCAGCACCTTAGGGACAATGAGCGAAAAACTGTTTTTT	CASTLGTMSEKLFF
TRBD2	15	TRBV15	-	TRBJ2-2	TGTGCCACCAGCAGAGAACGTCTAGCGGTCGGGGAGCTGTTTTTT	CATSRERLAVGELFF
-	11	TRBV27	-	TRBJ2-5	TGTGCCAGCAGTTACGGGGAGACCCAGTACTTC	CASSYGETQYF
TRBD2	16	TRBV7-9	-	TRBJ2-5	TGTGCCAGCAGCTTAGGGACTAGCGGGACCCAAGAGACCCAGTACTTC	CASSLGTSGTQETQYF
TRBD1	13	TRBV11-3	-	TRBJ2-7	TGTGCCAGCAGCCGACAGGGGGCTACCGAGCAGTACTTC	CASSRQGATEQYF
-	14	TRBV9	-	TRBJ2-6	TGTGCCAGCAGCCCCTTCTCTGGGGCCAACGTCCTGACTTTC	CASSPFSGANVLTF
-	16	TRBV15	few	TRBJ2-2	TGTGCCACCAGCGCAGAGATGGGCAGGAACACCGGGGAGCTGTTTTTT	CATSAEMGRNTGELFF
-	16	TRBV29-1	-	TRBJ2-6	TGCAGCGTTGAAGATCGAGAGGTCTCTGGGGCCAACGTCCTGACTTTC	CSVEDREVSGANVLTF
-	15	TRBV7-9	-	TRBJ1-1	TGTGCCAGCAGCTTAGGGGTGGGCATGAACACTGAAGCTTTCTTT	CASSLGVGMNTEAFF
-	13	TRBV9	-	TRBJ1-1	TGTGCCAGCAGCGTAGGGCGGAACACTGAAGCTTTCTTT	CASSVGRNTEAFF
-	15	TRBV7-8	-	TRBJ2-2	TGTGCCAGCAGCTACCTGTCAGGGGATTCCGGGGAGCTGTTTTTT	CASSYLSGDSGELFF
TRBD1	15	TRBV27	once	TRBJ1-2	TGTGCCAGCAGTTTAACGGCCGGACAGGGCTATGGCTACACCTTC	CASSLTAGQGYGYTF
-	13	TRBV5-6	-	TRBJ1-1	TGTGCCAGTCACCGGGCGGGATACACTGAAGCTTTCTTT	CASHRAGYTEAFF
TRBD1	16	TRBV10-2	-	TRBJ1-4	TGCGCCAGCAGCCCTAAAACAGGGGGCCGGGGGGAAAAACTGTTTTTT	CASSPKTGGRGEKLFF
-	13	TRBV5-4	few	TRBJ1-1	TGTGCCAGCAGCCCCTGGAGGGCCACTGAAGCTTTCTTT	CASSPWRATEAFF
-	15	TRBV9	-	TRBJ1-2	TGTGCCAGTTCCCCCTGGGAGACTACGAACTATGGCTACACCTTC	CASSPWETTNYGYTF
TRBD1	15	TRBV19	-	TRBJ1-1	TGTGCCAGTAGTCTACAGGGGGCCGGGAACACTGAAGCTTTCTTT	CASSLQGAGNTEAFF
-	13	TRBV19	once	TRBJ2-7	TGTGCCAGTAGTATTGAGGACAGCTACGAGCAGTACTTC	CASSIEDSYEQYF
-	12	TRBV6-1	-	TRBJ1-5	TGTGCCAGCAGTGGGATGAATCAGCCCCAGCATTTT	CASSGMNQPQHF
-	13	TRBV5-5	-	TRBJ2-1	TGTGCCAGCAGCTTATCGGAGATCAATGAGCAGTTCTTC	CASSLSEINEQFF
-	14	TRBV15	-	TRBJ1-5	TGTGCCACCAGCAGAGGCAGGGACTATCAGCCCCAGCATTTT	CATSRGRDYQPQHF
-	15	TRBV6-5	once	TRBJ1-4	TGTGCCAGCAGTTACTCGGGGGCAGGGAGCGAAAAACTGTTTTTT	CASSYSGAGSEKLFF
-	13	TRBV2	once	TRBJ2-5	TGTGCCAGCACACCCGGGTGGGATGTGGCCCAGTACTTC	CASTPGWDVAQYF